This T cell receptor (beta chain) was sequenced in a study of OX40 agonist ivuxolimab in advanced cancers. Study-wide context: Dosing consisted of intravenous ivuxolimab at 0.01 to 10 mg/kg every 2 weeks. Head and neck, renal cell, melanoma or hepatocellular carcinoma were the cancers that dose-escalation patients had. Study results and limitations: Expanded clones belonging to CD8+ T cells outnumbered, on average, those of CD4+.

Method: immunoSEQ multiplex PCR; TCRdb's copy keeps in-frame clones and lacks some. Of about 12,000 clones listed, 86% are singletons. This clone was recorded only once. The antigen is unknown. It was autoimmune disease history or systemic immunosuppression that excluded patients. CDR3 length equals 14 residues. Germline CDR1 SQVTM, CDR2 ANQGSEA. Unmatched junction bases numbered 8, after V lost 5 bases and J lost 4 bases. The gene calls are TRBV29-1 and TRBJ1-2; 9 nucleotides line up with TRBD1. The receptor comes from an adult with an advanced solid tumor such as melanoma, head and neck, liver or kidney cancer. The material was CD4+ or CD8+ T cells sorted from blood, obtained in a trial of the OX40 agonist ivuxolimab. Here the CDR3 DNA reads TGCAGCGTTATTACTACAGGGGGCCCCTATGGCTACACCTTC. Translation: CSVITTGGPYGYTF.